This T cell receptor beta chain was captured by sequencing in a study of T cell responses to AZD1222 COVID-19 vaccine. General observations from the study: Recipients of AZD1222 seropositive at baseline numbered only five or six. Clonal diversity was possibly underestimated, and white British individuals and females predominated among donors. Vaccine-related CD4 TCRs covered spike, predominating at 160-218 and 743-854.

CDR1 is MNHEY, CDR2 SMNVEV, per germline (reference sequence). V lost 2 bases, J lost 2 bases, and 10 bases lay in between. There are 16 residues in the CDR3. Clones were read by immunoSEQ multiplex PCR, and TCRdb kept only the in-frame ones, dropping some. Of roughly 100,000 clones listed, around nine tenths are singletons. Concerning this clone itself: Its antigen is still unknown.

The J gene is TRBJ2-6, the V gene TRBV27; weak D call: TRBD1 (5 bases). The clonotype comes from an adult who received the MenACWY meningococcal vaccine as a control. This specimen was peripheral blood, taken 28 days after the second dose of the MenACWY control vaccine. CDR3 loop: CASSLRQGAGANVLTF. The CDR3 coding sequence is TGTGCCAGCAGTTTACGGCAGGGTGCTGGGGCCAACGTCCTGACTTTC.